The 6 T cell receptor beta chains listed next were all sequenced from one sample in a study of tissue T cells after allogeneic stem cell transplantation. Some clones are missing from TCRdb's copy, which holds only in-frame ones; the method was immunoSEQ multiplex PCR. The data contain 15,000 to 20,000 clones, just over 70% of them seen just once; the ten biggest clones take up roughly 0.91%. The sequencing sample was made of spleen. The receptors were sampled from a female BALB/c mouse in good health. This mouse strain has H2-d as its MHC haplotype.

As for this clone: Germline and genes: mouse. The CDR3 goes on 1 residue after the read ends, and that part is filled in from the germline J gene. The rearrangement uses TRBV29 and TRBJ1-4, with D unresolved. Trimming removed 6 bases from V and 0 bases from J, with 8 bases in between. Germline CDR1 and CDR2: MSHET and SYDVDS. This CDR3 is 14 amino acids long. The CDR3 loop reads CASRYSFSNERLFF. Partial CDR3 DNA: TGTGCTAGCAGGTACAGCTTTTCCAACGAAAGATTATTT.

Remarks on this clone: Genes here carry mouse names. The read ends 1 residue early relative to the CDR3; the germline J gene fills the gap. This chain uses TRBV5 with TRBJ2-4; TRBD2 aligns across 8 bases. This CDR3 has 14 residues. Per the germline V gene, CDR1 is LGHNA and CDR2 is YNLKQL (reference sequence). Losses at the gene ends were 1 base for V and 5 bases for J; bases not matched to a gene: 2. The CDR3 sequence: CASSQGGGGNTLYF. Partial CDR3 DNA: TGTGCCAGCAGCCAAGGTGGGGGGGGAAACACCTTGTAC.

This clone appeared a few times. The gene symbols are mouse symbols. The read halts 1 residue ahead of the CDR3 end, with the missing end drawn from the germline J gene. The J gene is TRBJ2-3, the V gene TRBV31, with no clear D. V was shortened by 1 base and J by 6 bases, with 2 bases between the two germline ends. The CDR3 covers 10 residues. Germline assignment: CDR1 GKSSPN and CDR2 SITVG. CDR3 DNA, as far as it was read: TGTGCCTGGAGTCGGGAAACGCTGTAT. This gives the protein CAWSRETLY. The entire CDR3 protein is CAWSRETLYF.

As concerns this clone: Genes and germline are mouse. The CDR3 end falls 1 residue outside the read, so it is completed with the germline J gene. V and J are TRBV13-1 and TRBJ2-5; D not resolved. The germline gives CDR1 NSHNY, CDR2 SYGAGN. Trimming stripped 3 bases from V and 1 base from J, with 6 bases between. The CDR3 length is 13 residues. Partial CDR3 DNA: TGTGCCAGCAGTGGGGGTTACCAAGACACCCAGTAC. It codes for CASSGGYQDTQY. The entire CDR3 protein reads CASSGGYQDTQYF.

In the case of this clone: Gene names and germline match the mouse. The CDR3 extends 1 residue past the end of the read, so its final part is completed from the germline J gene. The V call is TRBV13-3, the J call TRBJ2-3; maybe TRBD1 (6 bases). The V gene's germline CDR1 is NNHDY and CDR2 SYVADS. V dropped 4 bases and J dropped 1 base, with 7 bases sitting between them. The CDR3 length is 13 residues. The covered CDR3 bases are TGTGCCAGCAGTTACAGGGGTGCAGAAACGCTGTAT. Its protein is CASSYRGAETLY. From start to end, the CDR3 is CASSYRGAETLYF.

Remarks on this clone: All gene names here are mouse names. The read terminates 1 residue before the CDR3 end, so the remaining end is supplied by the germline J gene. The rearrangement joins TRBV19 to TRBJ1-1; the match to TRBD1 covers 7 bases. Germline-derived CDR1 and CDR2 are FNHDT and SITEND (reference sequence). V shed 4 bases and J 4 bases; nucleotides not matched to a gene: 7. The CDR3 length is 14 residues. The CDR3 sequence: CASSLQGTGTEVFF. The DNA read from the CDR3 is TGTGCCAGCAGTTTACAGGGGACGGGCACAGAAGTCTTC. The variable domain in full, completed from reference TRBV19 and TRBJ1-1, reads GGIITQTPKFLIGQEGQKLTLKCQQNFNHDTMYWYRQDSGKGLRLIYYSITENDLQKGDLSEGYDASREKKSSFSLTVTSAQKNEMAVFLCASSLQGTGTEVFFGKGTRLTVV.